A single sample is the source of the 16 T cell receptor beta chains below, sequenced in a study of CD8 T cells in Susac syndrome. RNA in amounts of about 0.5 to 1 ug was reverse transcribed with random hexamers. TCRdb fed the immunoSEQ multiplex PCR reads into MiXCR, producing one record per CDR3 protein. The data show under 250,000 distinct CDR3 sequences, with 94% seen just once and about 0.14% held by the top ten. Sequencing input: CD4+ T cells from PBMCs. The origin of the receptors is a human donor with Susac syndrome.

The rearrangement links TRBV19 to TRBJ1-2, with D uncertain. The germline V gene encodes CDR1 LNHDA and CDR2 SQIVND (reference sequence). V was cut by 8 bases and J by 4 bases, with 17 bases left in between. This CDR3 region has 14 residues. The CDR3 region is CASLKGIPGYGYTF. DNA of the CDR3: TGTGCCAGTTTAAAAGGGATTCCGGGCTATGGCTACACCTTC.

This clonotype has just a few counts. The CDR3 nucleotides are TGTGCCAGCAGTTATGGGGCAGTCAATCAGCCCCAGCATTTT. It codes for CASSYGAVNQPQHF. The J gene is TRBJ1-5, the V gene TRBV6-2 or TRBV6-3; D perhaps matches TRBD1 (5 bases). CDR3 length: 14 residues. Germline V gene data show CDR1 as MNHEY and CDR2 as SVGEGT. Deletions cut 3 bases from V and 3 bases from J, with 9 bases between.

The J gene is TRBJ2-5, the V gene TRBV6-1; 8 nucleotides align to TRBD1. Looked up from germline, CDR1 is MNHNS and CDR2 is SASEGT. V lost 5 bases, J lost 1 base, and 6 bases stayed unmatched. The CDR3 totals 15 residues. As DNA, the CDR3 is TGTGCCAGCAGTCCTACAGGGGGTGTCCAAGAGACCCAGTACTTC. Translation gives CASSPTGGVQETQYF.

The rearrangement links TRBV28 to TRBJ2-1; D remains unclear. CDR1 and CDR2 (germline): MDHEN, SYDVKM. The CDR3 has 11 amino acids. Trimming took 5 bases from V and 8 from J, leaving 7 bases between them. DNA for the CDR3: TGTGCCAGCAGTCCCCAGTATGAGCAGTTCTTC. Translation: CASSPQYEQFF.

This clonotype was counted once. This chain connects TRBV28 to TRBJ1-1; the D is unclear. V shed 6 bases and J shed 5 bases, with 10 bases lying between them. Germline V gene sequence: CDR1 MDHEN, CDR2 SYDVKM. The CDR3 sequence is 12 residues long. CDR3 sequence: CASRGLRTEAFF. DNA of the CDR3: TGTGCCAGCAGGGGTTTGAGGACTGAAGCTTTCTTT.

The V call is TRBV10-3, the J call TRBJ1-1; D is unclear. V was trimmed by 5 bases and J by 4 bases, leaving 11 bases between them. This CDR3 spans 13 amino acids. Germline CDR1 and CDR2: ENHRY and SYGVKD. CDR3 sequence: CAISSPGITEAFF. The CDR3, as DNA: TGTGCCATCAGTTCCCCCGGAATCACTGAAGCTTTCTTT.

The chain combines TRBV5-6 with TRBJ1-1; D remains ambiguous. V was shortened by 4 bases and J by 4 bases, with 14 bases between the two germline ends. This CDR3 has 14 amino acids. Germline loops: CDR1 SGHDT, CDR2 YYEEEE. CDR3 loop: CASSLRVGSTEAFF. CDR3 coding DNA: TGTGCCAGCAGCCTGAGGGTGGGGAGCACTGAAGCTTTCTTT.

The chain joins TRBV7-3 to TRBJ1-2; D gene uncertain. This CDR3 is 13 amino acids long. Between the trimmed V and J ends, which lost 1 base and 5 bases, there was a span of 8 bases. CDR1 and CDR2 (germline): SGHTA, FQGTGA. The CDR3 DNA is TGTGCCAGCAGCTTAAGTGGCACTTATGGCTACACCTTC. This sequence encodes CASSLSGTYGYTF. The full variable domain, its missing parts supplied by reference TRBV7-3 and TRBJ1-2, is GAGVSQTPSNKVTEKGKYVELRCDPISGHTALYWYRQSLGQGPEFLIYFQGTGAADDSGLPNDRFFAVRPEGSVSTLKIQRTERGDSAVYLCASSLSGTYGYTFGSGTRLTVV.

The gene calls are TRBV20-1 and TRBJ2-7; D remains ambiguous. V was cut by 3 bases and J by 0 bases, with 21 bases left in between. The CDR3 spans 17 residues. Germline-derived CDR1 and CDR2 are DFQATT and SNEGSKA (reference sequence). Written as DNA, the CDR3 is TGCAGTGCTAGGGGCCCCCGGGTGAAGCTAGACTCCTACGAGCAGTACTTC. This sequence encodes CSARGPRVKLDSYEQYF.

The chain recombines TRBV19 with TRBJ2-6; D gene unclear. This CDR3 contains 15 residues. The germline V gene encodes CDR1 LNHDA and CDR2 SQIVND (reference sequence). The V gene lost 3 bases and the J gene lost 2 bases, with 8 bases spanning the gap. The CDR3 DNA reads as TGTGCCAGTAGTATCGAGCTGGCTGGGGCCAACGTCCTGACTTTC. Its protein is CASSIELAGANVLTF.

This rearrangement joins TRBV29-1 to TRBJ2-7; the D gene could be TRBD1 or TRBD2 (6 bases each). V was trimmed by 4 bases and J by 2 bases, leaving 12 bases between them. This CDR3 has 13 residues. CDR1 is SQVTM, CDR2 ANQGSEA, per germline. This chain's CDR3 is CSVVKGGPYEQYF. The CDR3 DNA reads TGCAGCGTTGTAAAGGGGGGCCCCTACGAGCAGTACTTC.

This clonotype was observed once. The V call is TRBV7-2, the J call TRBJ2-1, with 11 bases that match TRBD2. V was pared by 7 bases and J by 1 base, with 3 bases of the junction left unmatched. Germline loops: CDR1 SGHTA, CDR2 FQGNSA. The CDR3 sequence is 15 residues long. The CDR3 bases are TGTGCCAGCAATCTAGCGGGGGGTTCCTACAATGAGCAGTTCTTC. Amino acids: CASNLAGGSYNEQFF.

The chain recombines TRBV2 with TRBJ2-7; D might be TRBD2 (5 bases). Trimming took off 6 bases at V and 3 bases at J, with 9 bases between the two ends. The CDR3 has 12 residues. Germline CDR1 is SNHLY and CDR2 is FYNNEI. CDR3 region: CASSGVNYEQYF. The CDR3 bases are TGTGCCAGCAGCGGGGTAAACTACGAGCAGTACTTC.

The chain employs TRBV5-1 and TRBJ1-5; no clear D gene. The CDR3 sequence is 14 residues long. The germline V and J ends were trimmed by 5 bases and 2 bases, with 11 bases remaining between them. From germline, CDR1 is SGHRS and CDR2 YFSETQ. The CDR3 nucleotides are TGCGCCAGCAGTGACCCTAGCGGCAATCAGCCCCAGCATTTT. Protein sequence: CASSDPSGNQPQHF.

The V and J genes are TRBV20-1 and TRBJ2-5; no reliable D call. The CDR3 totals 12 residues. V was shortened by 5 bases and J by 7 bases, with 14 bases between the two germline ends. CDR1 is DFQATT, CDR2 SNEGSKA, per germline (reference sequence). CDR3 sequence (DNA): TGCAGTGCTCCGGCAGTAGCCGGGACCCAGTACTTC. It encodes CSAPAVAGTQYF.

J is TRBJ1-1 and V is TRBV5-6; D gene uncertain. CDR3 length equals 11 residues. Deletions cut 1 base from V and 5 bases from J, with 3 bases between. The germline gives CDR1 SGHDT, CDR2 YYEEEE. CDR3 bases: TGTGCCAGCAGCTTGTATACTGAAGCTTTCTTT. Translation: CASSLYTEAFF.